This is a list of T cell receptor beta chains from one sample in a study of human T cells and chemical hapten exposure. TCRdb re-derived calls from the RACE reads in MiXCR, one entry per CDR3 protein. Here the sample spans 95,000 to 150,000 distinct CDR3 sequences, around 10% being singletons. The sample here was whole blood, taken in connection with sensitization to the hapten diphenylcyclopropenone (DPC). These receptor sequences come from a woman between 45 and 60 years old with alopecia areata. Some clones in this sample may be carry-over from other donors' samples. Each CDR3 is given with its conserved first and last residue. A D gene is named only where the DNA matches it firmly. Clone size is given for some rows only: seen once, a few or many times, or a class if the clone is expanded.

-,TRBV5-6,TRBJ2-3,few,CASNQRGLTDTQYF,TGTGCCAGCAACCAGAGGGGGTTGACAGATACGCAGTATTTT
-,TRBV18,TRBJ1-5,few,CASSLSQANQPQHF,TGTGCCAGCTCACTTAGCCAGGCCAATCAGCCCCAGCATTTT
-,TRBV6-5,TRBJ2-3,many,CASVGRVTQYF,TGTGCCAGCGTGGGGCGAGTTACGCAGTATTTT
-,TRBV15,TRBJ1-6,-,CATSRAGTNSPLHF,TGTGCCACCAGCAGAGCAGGGACTAATTCACCCCTCCACTTT
-,TRBV10-3,TRBJ2-1,many,CAISYRDGDNEQFF,TGTGCCATCAGTTACCGGGACGGGGACAATGAGCAGTTCTTC
-,TRBV6-2/TRBV6-3,TRBJ1-6,-,CASVLQGQVGSPLHF,TGTGCCAGCGTTCTACAAGGACAAGTCGGATCACCCCTCCACTTT
-,TRBV6-6,TRBJ2-3,-,CASSFWGTDTQYF,TGTGCCAGCAGTTTTTGGGGCACAGATACGCAGTATTTT
-,TRBV3-1,TRBJ2-1,-,CASSQGEPSYNEQFF,TGTGCCAGCAGCCAAGGTGAGCCCTCCTACAATGAGCAGTTCTTC
TRBD2,TRBV19,TRBJ2-1,many,CASSLAGGPNEQFF,TGTGCCAGTAGTTTAGCGGGGGGGCCCAATGAGCAGTTCTTC
-,TRBV12-3/TRBV12-4,TRBJ1-1,many,CASSLGGARTEAFF,TGTGCCAGCAGTTTAGGGGGGGCGAGGACTGAAGCTTTCTTT
TRBD1,TRBV10-3,TRBJ1-6,-,CAISETQGGYSPLHF,TGTGCCATCAGTGAGACACAAGGGGGCTATTCACCCCTCCACTTT
-,TRBV7-2,TRBJ1-4,few,CASSPYQEGQLFF,TGTGCCAGCAGCCCATACCAGGAGGGTCAACTGTTTTTT
-,TRBV29-1,TRBJ1-1,many,CSVDGQLNTEAFF,TGCAGCGTTGACGGGCAGTTGAACACTGAAGCTTTCTTT
-,TRBV4-1,TRBJ1-5,few,CASSHGSNQPQHF,TGCGCCAGCAGCCATGGGAGCAATCAGCCCCAGCATTTT
-,TRBV10-3,TRBJ1-2,few,CAISDTGNYGYTF,TGTGCCATCAGTGATACGGGTAACTATGGCTACACCTTC
-,TRBV5-1,TRBJ2-7,many,CASSLREGEKYF,TGCGCCAGCAGCTTGCGAGAGGGGGAAAAGTACTTC
TRBD2,TRBV20-1,TRBJ2-3,many,CSARLRGPGLAGGSVRTLWDTQYF,TGCAGTGCTAGACTCCGGGGGCCGGGACTAGCGGGAGGGTCTGTTCGTACACTATGGGATACGCAGTATTTT
-,TRBV7-6,TRBJ1-1,-,CASSLVWTGANTEAFF,TGTGCCAGCAGCTTAGTCTGGACGGGGGCGAACACTGAAGCTTTCTTT
TRBD1,TRBV5-6,TRBJ2-1,-,CASSLVAGQGFPRSHYNEQFF,TGTGCCAGCAGCTTGGTTGCAGGACAGGGGTTCCCGCGGAGCCACTACAATGAGCAGTTCTTC
-,TRBV7-2,TRBJ1-1,few,CASSFNRDGSTEAFF,TGTGCCAGCAGCTTCAACAGGGATGGTAGCACTGAAGCTTTCTTT
TRBD1,TRBV7-9,TRBJ2-1,many,CASSPGFDRGSGGSYNEQFF,TGTGCCAGCAGCCCCGGTTTCGACAGGGGGAGCGGTGGGTCCTACAATGAGCAGTTCTTC
TRBD1,TRBV28,TRBJ2-2,-,CASSGYTSTGEKAGELFF,TGTGCCAGCAGTGGATATACATCTACAGGGGAGAAGGCCGGGGAGCTGTTTTTT
-,TRBV20-1,TRBJ1-1,few,CSASEGLNTEAFF,TGCAGTGCTAGTGAGGGACTGAACACTGAAGCTTTCTTT
-,TRBV13,TRBJ1-2,-,CASSPQLGNYGYTF,TGTGCCAGCAGCCCGCAGTTGGGGAACTATGGCTACACCTTC
-,TRBV2,TRBJ1-1,few,CASTCTGEAFF,TGTGCCAGCACGTGCACAGGGGAAGCTTTCTTT
TRBD2,TRBV20-1,TRBJ2-3,many,CSTRSRGGFTDTQYF,TGCAGTACTAGGTCCCGGGGGGGATTCACAGATACGCAGTATTTT
-,TRBV12-3/TRBV12-4,TRBJ2-2,-,CASSLLRTTGELFF,TGTGCCAGCAGTTTACTACGGACCACCGGGGAGCTGTTTTTT
-,TRBV6-5,TRBJ1-1,-,CASRTGQGKFTEAFF,TGTGCCAGCAGAACAGGGCAGGGGAAATTCACTGAAGCTTTCTTT
TRBD2,TRBV7-2,TRBJ2-5,-,CASSWGVGLAGGNQETQYF,TGTGCCAGCAGCTGGGGCGTCGGACTAGCGGGGGGTAACCAAGAGACCCAGTACTTC
-,TRBV28,TRBJ2-5,few,CAILNQATQYF,TGTGCCATCCTAAACCAGGCGACCCAGTACTTC
TRBD1,TRBV4-1,TRBJ2-5,-,CASSLTGLETQYF,TGCGCCAGCAGCCTGACAGGGCTGGAGACCCAGTACTTC
-,TRBV10-3,TRBJ1-2,-,CAATLGEDYGYTF,TGTGCTGCCACCTTGGGGGAAGACTATGGCTACACCTTC
TRBD1,TRBV7-2,TRBJ1-4,few,CASSSQTGGYEKLFF,TGTGCCAGCAGCTCACAAACAGGGGGCTATGAAAAACTGTTTTTT
-,TRBV6-2/TRBV6-3,TRBJ2-7,few,CASSYSIGGEQYF,TGTGCCAGCAGTTACTCGATAGGAGGCGAGCAGTACTTC
TRBD1,TRBV25-1,TRBJ2-5,few,CASRPGTGETQYF,TGTGCCAGCAGACCCGGGACAGGAGAGACCCAGTACTTC
-,TRBV7-8,TRBJ2-7,-,CASLGRSYEQYF,TGTGCCAGTCTCGGACGGAGCTACGAGCAGTACTTC
-,TRBV2,TRBJ2-7,-,CATVPGSVSSYEQYF,TGTGCCACAGTGCCGGGCTCCGTAAGCTCCTACGAGCAGTACTTC
-,TRBV29-1,TRBJ1-1,many,CSVSPGGEAFF,TGCAGCGTCTCCCCTGGGGGTGAAGCTTTCTTT
TRBD2,TRBV4-2,TRBJ2-1,many,CASSQDDLAGDSYNEQFF,TGTGCCAGCAGCCAAGATGACCTAGCGGGGGACTCCTACAATGAGCAGTTCTTC
TRBD1,TRBV27,TRBJ1-5,-,CASSPQGDLVNQPQHF,TGTGCCAGCAGTCCGCAGGGGGACCTGGTAAATCAGCCCCAGCATTTT
TRBD1,TRBV7-2,TRBJ1-3,few,CASRGQIDSGNTIYF,TGTGCCAGCAGGGGACAGATTGACTCTGGAAACACCATATATTTT
-,TRBV29-1,TRBJ2-3,few,CSGAGTDTQYF,TGCAGCGGAGCTGGCACAGATACGCAGTATTTT
-,TRBV11-3,TRBJ1-5,many,CASSLDSGTNQPQHF,TGTGCCAGCAGCTTAGATTCAGGGACCAATCAGCCCCAGCATTTT
-,TRBV9,TRBJ2-6,few,CASSVEPGQTRFSGANVLTF,TGTGCCAGCAGCGTCGAGCCCGGACAGACTCGCTTCTCTGGGGCCAACGTCCTGACTTTC
TRBD1,TRBV6-1,TRBJ1-5,few,CASSRGTGGSSNQPQHF,TGTGCCAGCAGTAGGGGGACAGGGGGCTCCAGCAATCAGCCCCAGCATTTT